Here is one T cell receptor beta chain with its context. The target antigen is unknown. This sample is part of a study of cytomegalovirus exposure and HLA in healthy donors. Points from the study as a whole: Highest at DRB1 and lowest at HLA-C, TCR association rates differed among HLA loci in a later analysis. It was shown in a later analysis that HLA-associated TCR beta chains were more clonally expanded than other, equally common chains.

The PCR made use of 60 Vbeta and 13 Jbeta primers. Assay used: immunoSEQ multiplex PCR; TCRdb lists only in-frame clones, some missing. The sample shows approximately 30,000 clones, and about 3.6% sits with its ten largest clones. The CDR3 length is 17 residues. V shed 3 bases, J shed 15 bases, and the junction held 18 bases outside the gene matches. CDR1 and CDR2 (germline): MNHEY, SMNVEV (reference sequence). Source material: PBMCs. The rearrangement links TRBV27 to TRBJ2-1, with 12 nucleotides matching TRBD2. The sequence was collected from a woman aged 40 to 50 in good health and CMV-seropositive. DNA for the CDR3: TGTGCCAGCAGTTTCTTAGCGACTAGCGGGGGCATCCAATCATGGTTCTTC. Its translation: CASSFLATSGGIQSWFF.